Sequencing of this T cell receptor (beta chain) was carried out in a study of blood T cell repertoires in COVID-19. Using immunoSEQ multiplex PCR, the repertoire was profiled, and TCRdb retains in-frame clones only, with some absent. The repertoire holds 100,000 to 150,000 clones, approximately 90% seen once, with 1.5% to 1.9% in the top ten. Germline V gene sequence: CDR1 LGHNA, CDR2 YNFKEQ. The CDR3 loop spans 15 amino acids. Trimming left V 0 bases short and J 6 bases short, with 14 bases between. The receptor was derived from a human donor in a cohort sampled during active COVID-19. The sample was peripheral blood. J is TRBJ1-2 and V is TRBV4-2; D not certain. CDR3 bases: TGTGCCAGCAGCCAAGATCCGAGGGCGGGAGATGGCTACACCTTC. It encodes CASSQDPRAGDGYTF.